The 9 T cell receptor beta chains below all came from one sample that was sequenced in a study of OX40 agonist ivuxolimab in advanced cancers. Profiled with immunoSEQ multiplex PCR; TCRdb holds only in-frame clones, not every one. The data contain about 33,000 clones, less than 85% of them singletons. The sample was CD4+ or CD8+ T cells sorted from blood, taken in a trial of the OX40 agonist ivuxolimab. The receptors were gathered from an adult with an advanced solid tumor such as melanoma, head and neck, liver or kidney cancer.

CDR3 amino acids: CASSFTSGSASSYEQYF. Here the CDR3 DNA reads TGTGCCAGCAGCTTTACTAGCGGGAGCGCTAGCTCCTACGAGCAGTACTTC. The chain carries TRBV5-5 and TRBJ2-7, with TRBD2 identical over 11 bases. V lost 2 bases to trimming and J lost 0 bases; unmatched junction nucleotides: 7. The CDR3 is 17 amino acids. Germline CDR1 and CDR2: SGHKS and YYEKEE (reference sequence).

The gene calls are TRBV7-2 and TRBJ2-3; the match to TRBD2 covers 8 bases. Germline CDR1 is SGHTA and CDR2 is FQGNSA. The CDR3 sequence is 16 residues long. The trim removed 1 base at V and 3 bases at J, leaving 6 bases unmatched. The CDR3 spells CASSLEWAGGTDTQYF. The CDR3 nucleotides read TGTGCCAGCAGCTTAGAATGGGCGGGGGGAACAGATACGCAGTATTTT.

The rearrangement uses TRBV7-3 and TRBJ1-1; D gene ambiguous. The germline V gene encodes CDR1 SGHTA and CDR2 FQGTGA. The CDR3 runs to 16 residues. With 6 bases removed from V and 3 bases from J, the gap between germline ends came to 20 bases. CDR3 in amino acids: CASRGNSDGTYTEAFF. CDR3 DNA sequence: TGTGCCAGCAGGGGGAATTCGGACGGAACGTACACTGAAGCTTTCTTT.

The chain has TRBV7-3 and TRBJ2-1, with TRBD1 matching over 8 bases. There are 15 residues in the CDR3. Trimming cost V 2 bases and J 1 base; bases outside gene matches: 1. The germline gives CDR1 SGHTA, CDR2 FQGTGA. CDR3 region: CASSLGDRSYNEQFF. The CDR3 DNA reads TGTGCCAGCAGCTTAGGGGACAGGTCCTACAATGAGCAGTTCTTC.

The chain carries TRBV27 and TRBJ2-3; TRBD1 agrees at 7 bases. The CDR3 has 13 residues. The trim removed 6 bases at V and 7 bases at J, leaving 7 bases unmatched. The germline CDR1 and CDR2 sequences are MNHEY and SMNVEV (reference sequence). The CDR3 DNA is TGTGCCAGCAGCCCGACAGGGTCAAATACGCAGTATTTT. Amino acid sequence: CASSPTGSNTQYF.

The chain couples TRBV5-1 to TRBJ1-1; a weak D match, TRBD1 (6 bases). In germline, CDR1 is SGHRS, CDR2 YFSETQ. Trimming shortened V by 2 bases and J by 6 bases, and 14 bases separated the two germline ends. This CDR3 has 14 amino acids. The CDR3 loop reads CASSFSRGLPEAFF. The CDR3 DNA reads TGCGCCAGCAGCTTTAGCAGGGGCCTACCTGAAGCTTTCTTT.

CDR3: CASSQGLLARSDTQYF. CDR3 DNA sequence: TGTGCCAGCAGCCAAGGCTTGCTAGCTAGATCAGATACGCAGTATTTT. V is TRBV4-2 and J is TRBJ2-3, with D tentatively TRBD2 (5 bases). Trimming removed 1 base at V and 4 bases at J, with 15 bases between. Germline lookup yields CDR1 LGHNA and CDR2 YNFKEQ. The CDR3 has 16 amino acids.

The rearrangement joins TRBV27 to TRBJ2-1; D is ambiguous. CDR3 length equals 16 residues. Germline-derived CDR1 and CDR2 are MNHEY and SMNVEV (reference sequence). The V gene lost 4 bases and the J gene lost 8 bases, with 21 bases spanning the gap. In DNA form, the CDR3 reads TGTGCCAGCAGTTCCTCCCGGGTTGTGGGGATTGATGAGCAGTTCTTC. This encodes CASSSSRVVGIDEQFF.

The genes are TRBV6-5 and TRBJ1-1; a weak D match, TRBD1 (6 bases). The CDR3 is 14 residues long. Trimming stripped 0 bases from V and 5 bases from J, with 10 bases between. Germline CDR1 is MNHEY and CDR2 is SVGAGI. CDR3 in amino acids: CASSYSRGRTEAFF. The CDR3 nucleotides are TGTGCCAGCAGTTACTCGAGGGGGAGAACTGAAGCTTTCTTT.